What follows describes a single T cell receptor (beta chain). These data are taken from a study of blood T cell repertoires in COVID-19. Authors' processing steps: Amplification of reference gene primers provided the estimated nucleated cell counts. The data were produced by immunoSEQ multiplex PCR, yet TCRdb's version contains in-frame clones alone and is incomplete. V, J and clone size were drawn from that table, and D and trimming were deduced from the DNA. Among fewer than 350,000 clones listed, 90% were seen once. Participants were aged roughly 18 to 100 years from approximately 23 US areas. Clinical history reported by participants formed the basis on which cohorts were assigned. The CDR3 is made up of 14 amino acids. The J segment lost 7 bases and the V segment lost 5 bases, leaving 10 bases of the junction unmatched. Germline V lookup: CDR1 MDHEN, CDR2 SYDVKM.

The V and J genes are TRBV28 and TRBJ1-2; 7 bases are shared with TRBD1. This TCR came from a woman aged 18-29 years with acute COVID-19. The sample was PBMCs or T cells enriched from blood (not recorded which). The DNA of the CDR3 is TGTGCCAGCAGTCGCCCCGGGACAGTCTCTGGCTACACCTTC. Translating gives CASSRPGTVSGYTF.